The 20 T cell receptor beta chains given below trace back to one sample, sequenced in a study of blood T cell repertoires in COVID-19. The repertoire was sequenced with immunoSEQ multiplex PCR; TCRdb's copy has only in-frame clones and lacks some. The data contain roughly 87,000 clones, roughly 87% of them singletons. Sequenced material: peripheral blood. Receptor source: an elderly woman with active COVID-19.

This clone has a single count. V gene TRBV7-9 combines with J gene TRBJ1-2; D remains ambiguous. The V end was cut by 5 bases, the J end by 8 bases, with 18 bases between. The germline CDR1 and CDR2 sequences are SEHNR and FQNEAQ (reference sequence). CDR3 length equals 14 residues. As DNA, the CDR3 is TGTGCCAGCAGCCCATCTGCGGTCTTTCTAGGCTACACCTTC. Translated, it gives CASSPSAVFLGYTF.

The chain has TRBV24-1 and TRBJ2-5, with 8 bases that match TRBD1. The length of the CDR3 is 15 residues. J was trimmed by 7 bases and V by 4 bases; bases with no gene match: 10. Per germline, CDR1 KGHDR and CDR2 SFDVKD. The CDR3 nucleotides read TGTGCCACCAGTGAAGGGGACAGGTCATGGGCGACCCAGTACTTC. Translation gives CATSEGDRSWATQYF.

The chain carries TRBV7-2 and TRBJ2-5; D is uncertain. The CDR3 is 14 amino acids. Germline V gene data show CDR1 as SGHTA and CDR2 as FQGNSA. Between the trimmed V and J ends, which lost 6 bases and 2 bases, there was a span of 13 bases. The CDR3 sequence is CASRHKLAQETQYF. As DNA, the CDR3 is TGTGCCAGCAGACATAAGTTGGCTCAAGAGACCCAGTACTTC.

CDR3 in amino acids: CAGGTGDMNTEAFF. The CDR3 DNA is TGTGCCGGGGGGACAGGGGATATGAACACTGAAGCTTTCTTT. V is TRBV28 and J is TRBJ1-1; the match to TRBD1 covers 10 bases. CDR1 is MDHEN, CDR2 SYDVKM, per germline. Trimming removed 11 bases from V and 0 bases from J; junction bases left unmatched: 6. The CDR3 extends over 14 amino acids.

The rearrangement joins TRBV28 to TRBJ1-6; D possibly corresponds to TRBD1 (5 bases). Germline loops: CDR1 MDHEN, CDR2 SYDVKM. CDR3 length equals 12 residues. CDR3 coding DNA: TGTGACACGGGGGGAGCGGGTTCACCCCTCCACTTT. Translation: CDTGGAGSPLHF. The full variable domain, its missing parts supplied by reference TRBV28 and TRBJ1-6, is DVKVTQSSRYLVKRTGEKVFLECVQDMDHENMFWYRQDPGLGLRLIYFSYDVKMKEKGDIPEGYSVSREKKERFSLILESASTNQTSMYLCDTGGAGSPLHFGNGTRLTVT.

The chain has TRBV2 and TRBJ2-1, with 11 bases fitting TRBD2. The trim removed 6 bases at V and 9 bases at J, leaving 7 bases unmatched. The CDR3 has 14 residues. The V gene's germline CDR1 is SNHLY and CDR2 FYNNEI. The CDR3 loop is CASRWTSGPGEQFF. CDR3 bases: TGTGCCAGCAGGTGGACTAGCGGGCCCGGTGAGCAGTTCTTC.

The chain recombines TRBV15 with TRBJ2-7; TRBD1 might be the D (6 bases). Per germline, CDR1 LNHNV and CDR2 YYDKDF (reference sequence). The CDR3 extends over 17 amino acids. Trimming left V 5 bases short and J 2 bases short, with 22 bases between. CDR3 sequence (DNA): TGTGCCACCAGCGACTTTCGAGGGCAGGGGAGAACCTACGAGCAGTACTTC. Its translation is CATSDFRGQGRTYEQYF.

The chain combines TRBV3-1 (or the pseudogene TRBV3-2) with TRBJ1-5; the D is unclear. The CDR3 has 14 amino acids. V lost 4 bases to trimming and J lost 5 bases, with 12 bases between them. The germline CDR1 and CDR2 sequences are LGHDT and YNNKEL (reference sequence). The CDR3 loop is CASSRARRDQPQHF. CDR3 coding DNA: TGTGCCAGCAGCCGGGCCCGGAGGGATCAGCCCCAGCATTTT.

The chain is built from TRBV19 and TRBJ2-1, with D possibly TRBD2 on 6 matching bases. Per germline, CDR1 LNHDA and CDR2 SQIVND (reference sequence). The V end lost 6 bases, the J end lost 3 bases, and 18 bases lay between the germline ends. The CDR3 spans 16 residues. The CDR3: CASRSREPKSYNEQFF. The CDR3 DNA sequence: TGTGCCAGTAGGTCACGGGAGCCCAAGAGCTACAATGAGCAGTTCTTC.

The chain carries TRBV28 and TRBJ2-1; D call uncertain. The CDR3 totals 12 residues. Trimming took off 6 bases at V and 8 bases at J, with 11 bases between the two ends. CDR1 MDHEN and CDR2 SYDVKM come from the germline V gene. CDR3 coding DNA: TGTGCCAGCAGGGAGTCCTCGGATGAGCAGTTCTTC. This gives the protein CASRESSDEQFF.

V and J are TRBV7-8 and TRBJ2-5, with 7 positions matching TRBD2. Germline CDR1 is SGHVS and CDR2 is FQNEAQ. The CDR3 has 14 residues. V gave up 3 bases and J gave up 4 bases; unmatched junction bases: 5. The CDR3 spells CASSFFGGGETQYF. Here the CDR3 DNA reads TGTGCCAGCAGCTTTTTTGGGGGGGGAGAGACCCAGTACTTC.

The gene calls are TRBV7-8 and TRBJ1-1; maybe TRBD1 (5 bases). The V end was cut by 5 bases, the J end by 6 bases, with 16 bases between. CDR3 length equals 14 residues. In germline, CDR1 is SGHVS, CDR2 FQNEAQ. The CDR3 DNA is TGTGCCAGCAGCCTATATCAGGGTACGGCTGAAGCTTTCTTT. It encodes CASSLYQGTAEAFF.

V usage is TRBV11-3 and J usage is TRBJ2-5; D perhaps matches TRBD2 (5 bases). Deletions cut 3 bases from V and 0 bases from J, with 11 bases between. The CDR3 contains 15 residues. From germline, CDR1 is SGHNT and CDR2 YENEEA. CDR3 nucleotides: TGTGCCAGCAGCTTCGGCGTGCGGGACCAAGAGACCCAGTACTTC. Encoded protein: CASSFGVRDQETQYF.

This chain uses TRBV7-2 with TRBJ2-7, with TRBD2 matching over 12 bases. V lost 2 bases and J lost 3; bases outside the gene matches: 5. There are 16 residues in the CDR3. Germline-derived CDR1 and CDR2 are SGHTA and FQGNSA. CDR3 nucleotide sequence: TGTGCCAGCAGCTTAACGAGACTAGCGGGAGTCTACGAGCAGTACTTC. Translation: CASSLTRLAGVYEQYF.

CDR3 protein: CASSTKTGNTGELFF. In nucleotides, the CDR3 is TGTGCCAGCAGTACCAAGACGGGGAACACCGGGGAGCTGTTTTTT. The chain couples TRBV28 to TRBJ2-2; D not certain. CDR1 and CDR2 from the germline V gene are MDHEN and SYDVKM. There are 15 residues in the CDR3. The V end lost 5 bases, the J end lost 1 base, and 11 bases lay between the germline ends.

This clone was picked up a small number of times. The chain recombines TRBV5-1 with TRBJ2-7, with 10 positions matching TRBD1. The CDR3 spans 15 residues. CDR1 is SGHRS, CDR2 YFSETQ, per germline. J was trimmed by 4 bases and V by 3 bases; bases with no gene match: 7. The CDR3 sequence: CASSSRQGAGYEQYF. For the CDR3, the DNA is TGCGCCAGCAGCTCCAGACAGGGGGCAGGGTACGAGCAGTACTTC. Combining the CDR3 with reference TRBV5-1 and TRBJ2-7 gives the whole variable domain KAGVTQTPRYLIKTRGQQVTLSCSPISGHRSVSWYQQTPGQGLQFLFEYFSETQRNKGNFPGRFSGRQFSNSRSEMNVSTLELGDSALYLCASSSRQGAGYEQYFGPGTRLTVT.

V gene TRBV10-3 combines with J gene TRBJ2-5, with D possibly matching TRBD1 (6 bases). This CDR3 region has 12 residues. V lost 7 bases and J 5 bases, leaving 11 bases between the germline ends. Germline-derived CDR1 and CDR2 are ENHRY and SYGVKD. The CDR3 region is CAINSDRETQYF. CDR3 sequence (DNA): TGTGCCATCAACTCTGACAGGGAGACCCAGTACTTC.

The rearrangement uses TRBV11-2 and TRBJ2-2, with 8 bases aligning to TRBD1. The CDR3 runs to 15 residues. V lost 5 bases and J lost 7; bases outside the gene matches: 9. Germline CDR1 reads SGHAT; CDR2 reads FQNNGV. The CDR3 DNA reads TGTGCCAGCAGCCCCGACAGGGGTAATAGCGGGGAGCTGTTTTTT. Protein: CASSPDRGNSGELFF.

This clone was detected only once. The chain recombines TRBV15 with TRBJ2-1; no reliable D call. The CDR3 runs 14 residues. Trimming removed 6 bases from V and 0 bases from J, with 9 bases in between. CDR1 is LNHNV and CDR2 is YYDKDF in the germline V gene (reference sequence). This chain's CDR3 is CATRRTDSYNEQFF. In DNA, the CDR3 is TGTGCCACCAGACGAACTGACTCCTACAATGAGCAGTTCTTC. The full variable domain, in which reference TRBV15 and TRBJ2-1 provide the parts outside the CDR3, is DAMVIQNPRYQVTQFGKPVTLSCSQTLNHNVMYWYQQKSSQAPKLLFHYYDKDFNNEADTPDNFQSRRPNTSFCFLDIRSPGLGDTAMYLCATRRTDSYNEQFFGPGTRLTVL.

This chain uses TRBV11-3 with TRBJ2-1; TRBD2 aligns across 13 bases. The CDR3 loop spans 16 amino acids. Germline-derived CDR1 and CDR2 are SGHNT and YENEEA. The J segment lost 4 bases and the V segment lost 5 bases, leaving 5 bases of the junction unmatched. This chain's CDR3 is CASSPGTSGEYNEQFF. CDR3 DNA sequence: TGTGCCAGCAGCCCCGGGACTAGCGGGGAATACAATGAGCAGTTCTTC.